This TCR beta chain originates from a study of technical replicates of blood from several donors. Profiled with immunoSEQ multiplex PCR; TCRdb holds only in-frame clones, not every one. The data show around 75,000 clones, about 93% seen once. Trimming took off 4 bases at V and 6 bases at J, with 16 bases between the two ends. The CDR3 totals 16 residues. Germline V gene data show CDR1 as MNHEY and CDR2 as SVGAGI. This chain joins TRBV6-5 and TRBJ1-6; D is ambiguous. This clonotype originated in a human donor in good health. Input material: T cells isolated from PBMCs. The CDR3 here is CASSSPLGTVNSPLHF. CDR3 nucleotides: TGTGCCAGCAGTTCACCACTAGGCACAGTTAATTCACCCCTCCACTTT.